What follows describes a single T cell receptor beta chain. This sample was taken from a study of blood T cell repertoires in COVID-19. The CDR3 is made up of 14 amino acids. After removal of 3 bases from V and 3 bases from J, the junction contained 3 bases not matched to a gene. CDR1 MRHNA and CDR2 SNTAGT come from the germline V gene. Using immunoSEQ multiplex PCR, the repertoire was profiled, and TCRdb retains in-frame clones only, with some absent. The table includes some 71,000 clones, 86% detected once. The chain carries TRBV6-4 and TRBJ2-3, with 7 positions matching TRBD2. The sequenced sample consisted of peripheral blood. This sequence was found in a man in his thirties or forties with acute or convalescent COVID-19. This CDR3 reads CASSDRGSTDTQYF. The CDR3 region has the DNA TGTGCCAGCAGTGATCGCGGGAGTACAGATACGCAGTATTTT.